One and the same sample provided the 9 T cell receptor beta chains below, sequenced in a study of early T cells in non-severe SARS-CoV-2 infection. TCRdb re-called the 5' RACE reads through MiXCR, storing one row per CDR3 protein. Of tens of thousands of distinct CDR3 sequences in the sample, just over 8% were seen once. Sequencing was done on a sample of whole blood. The receptors stem from an adult who was a healthcare worker with PCR-confirmed SARS-CoV-2 infection or an uninfected control (not recorded which).

This clonotype has more than one count but fewer than ten. The rearrangement uses TRBV30 and TRBJ1-2; D unresolved. CDR1 and CDR2 from the germline V gene are GTSNPN and SVGIG (reference sequence). Trimming shortened V by 2 bases and J by 4 bases, and 11 bases separated the two germline ends. The CDR3 consists of 13 residues. CDR3 amino acids: CAWSPLEGYGYTF. In nucleotides, the CDR3 is TGTGCCTGGAGTCCCTTGGAGGGCTATGGCTACACCTTC.

This chain links TRBV19 with TRBJ2-4; 9 positions match TRBD1. The CDR3 is made up of 16 amino acids. The V and J ends lost 5 bases and 0 bases, in that order; junction bases with no gene match: 5. Germline assignment: CDR1 LNHDA and CDR2 SQIVND (reference sequence). In nucleotides, the CDR3 is TGTGCCAGTAGTCCCCGACAGGGGGAAGCCAAAAACATTCAGTACTTC. This translates into CASSPRQGEAKNIQYF. Full variable domain (rest looked up from reference TRBV19 and TRBJ2-4): DGGITQSPKYLFRKEGQNVTLSCEQNLNHDAMYWYRQDPGQGLRLIYYSQIVNDFQKGDIAEGYSVSREKKESFPLTVTSAQKNPTAFYLCASSPRQGEAKNIQYFGAGTRLSVL.

This clonotype has just a few counts. The chain carries TRBV27 and TRBJ1-2; no firm D call. CDR3 length: 13 amino acids. V was pared by 3 bases and J by 2 bases, with 7 bases between. Germline values: CDR1 MNHEY, CDR2 SMNVEV (reference sequence). The CDR3 DNA is TGTGCCAGCAGTTTTAAACGAAACTATGGCTACACCTTC. As protein: CASSFKRNYGYTF.

This clonotype was seen many times. V and J are TRBV28 and TRBJ1-1, with D maybe TRBD1 (6 bases). The CDR3 length is 13 residues. Looked up from germline, CDR1 is MDHEN and CDR2 is SYDVKM. Deletions cut 6 bases from V and 4 bases from J, with 12 bases between. The CDR3 region is CASSLGQFTEAFF. The CDR3 region has the DNA TGTGCCAGCAGCCTTGGACAGTTCACTGAAGCTTTCTTT.

J is TRBJ2-7 and V is TRBV12-3 or TRBV12-4; D possibly matches TRBD1 or TRBD2 (5 bases each). CDR3 size: 16 residues. Deletions cut 5 bases from V and 3 bases from J, with 20 bases between. The CDR3 protein is CASSPLPGRKNYEQYF. Here the CDR3 DNA reads TGTGCCAGCAGTCCTCTACCGGGACGCAAGAACTACGAGCAGTACTTC.

CDR3 DNA sequence: TGTGCCAGCAGAGGCCCAGCGAACACTGAAGCTTTCTTT. Its translation is CASRGPANTEAFF. The genes are TRBV9 and TRBJ1-1; D gene unclear. The V end lost 5 bases, the J end lost 1 base, and 9 bases lay between the germline ends. Germline loops: CDR1 SGDLS, CDR2 YYNGEE. This CDR3 spans 13 amino acids.

This chain connects TRBV5-6 to TRBJ2-5; 7 nucleotides agree with TRBD2. The germline CDR1 and CDR2 sequences are SGHDT and YYEEEE. The CDR3 loop spans 14 amino acids. Trimming cost V 2 bases and J 1 base; bases outside gene matches: 2. CDR3 sequence (DNA): TGTGCCAGCAGCTTCGGGGGGTCCCAAGAGACCCAGTACTTC. Translating it yields CASSFGGSQETQYF.

V usage is TRBV7-2 and J usage is TRBJ1-5; a weak D match, TRBD1 (5 bases). V was clipped by 4 bases and J by 5 bases, with 18 bases between them. Germline CDR1 reads SGHTA; CDR2 reads FQGNSA. The CDR3 has 16 amino acids. The CDR3 is CASSSRGQGNYQPQHF. CDR3 coding DNA: TGTGCCAGCAGCTCTAGAGGCCAGGGTAACTATCAGCCCCAGCATTTT.

The J gene is TRBJ1-2, the V gene TRBV5-6; no firm D call. CDR1 and CDR2 from the germline V gene are SGHDT and YYEEEE. Trimming left V 6 bases short and J 3 bases short, with 9 bases between. The CDR3 is 12 amino acids. The CDR3, as DNA: TGTGCCAGCACCTTTGGATACTATGGCTACACCTTC. Protein sequence: CASTFGYYGYTF.